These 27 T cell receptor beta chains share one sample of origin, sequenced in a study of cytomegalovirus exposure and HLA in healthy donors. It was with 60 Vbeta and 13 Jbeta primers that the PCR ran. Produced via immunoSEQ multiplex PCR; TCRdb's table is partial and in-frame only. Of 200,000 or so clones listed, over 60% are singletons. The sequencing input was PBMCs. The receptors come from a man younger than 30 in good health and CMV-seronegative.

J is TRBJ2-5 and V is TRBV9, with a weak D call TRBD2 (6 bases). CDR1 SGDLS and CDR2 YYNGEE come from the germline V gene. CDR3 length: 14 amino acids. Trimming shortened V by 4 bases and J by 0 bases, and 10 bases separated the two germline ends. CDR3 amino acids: CASSFRGNQETQYF. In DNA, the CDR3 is TGTGCCAGCAGCTTCCGGGGGAACCAAGAGACCCAGTACTTC.

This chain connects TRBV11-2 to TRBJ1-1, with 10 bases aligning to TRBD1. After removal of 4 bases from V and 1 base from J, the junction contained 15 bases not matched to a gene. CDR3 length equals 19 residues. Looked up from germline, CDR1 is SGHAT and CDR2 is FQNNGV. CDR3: CASSSTPDRGGGKNTEAFF. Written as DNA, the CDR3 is TGTGCCAGCAGCTCCACGCCGGACAGGGGGGGTGGTAAGAACACTGAAGCTTTCTTT. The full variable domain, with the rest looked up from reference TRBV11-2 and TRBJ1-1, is EAGVAQSPRYKIIEKRQSVAFWCNPISGHATLYWYQQILGQGPKLLIQFQNNGVVDDSQLPKDRFSAERLKGVDSTLKIQPAKLEDSAVYLCASSSTPDRGGGKNTEAFFGQGTRLTVV.

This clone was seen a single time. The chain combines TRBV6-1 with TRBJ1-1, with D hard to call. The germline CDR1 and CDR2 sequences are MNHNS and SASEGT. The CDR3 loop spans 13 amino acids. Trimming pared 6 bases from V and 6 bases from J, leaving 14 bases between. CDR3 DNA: TGTGCCAGCAGACTGACTCCCCCGGCTGAAGCTTTCTTT. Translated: CASRLTPPAEAFF.

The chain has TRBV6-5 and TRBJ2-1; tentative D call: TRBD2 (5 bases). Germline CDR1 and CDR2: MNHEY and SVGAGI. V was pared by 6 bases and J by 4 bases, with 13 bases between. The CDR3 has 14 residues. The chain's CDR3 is CASSPSGYYNEQFF. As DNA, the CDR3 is TGTGCCAGCAGCCCAAGCGGTTATTACAATGAGCAGTTCTTC.

CDR3 coding DNA: TGTGCCAGTACCCGGGTGGCGGGGAGCCCCAATGAGCAGTTCTTC. As protein: CASTRVAGSPNEQFF. This chain connects TRBV19 to TRBJ2-1, with a weak D call TRBD2 (6 bases). V shed 7 bases and J shed 6 bases, with 19 bases lying between them. Germline assignment: CDR1 LNHDA and CDR2 SQIVND (reference sequence). CDR3 length: 15 amino acids.

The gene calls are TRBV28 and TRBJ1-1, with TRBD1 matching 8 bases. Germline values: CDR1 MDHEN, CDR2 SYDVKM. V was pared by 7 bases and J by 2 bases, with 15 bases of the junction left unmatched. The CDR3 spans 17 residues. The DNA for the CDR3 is TGTGCCAGCACCTCACCGGGACAGGCGATATTCAACACTGAAGCTTTCTTT. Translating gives CASTSPGQAIFNTEAFF. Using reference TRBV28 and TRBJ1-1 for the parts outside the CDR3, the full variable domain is DVKVTQSSRYLVKRTGEKVFLECVQDMDHENMFWYRQDPGLGLRLIYFSYDVKMKEKGDIPEGYSVSREKKERFSLILESASTNQTSMYLCASTSPGQAIFNTEAFFGQGTRLTVV.

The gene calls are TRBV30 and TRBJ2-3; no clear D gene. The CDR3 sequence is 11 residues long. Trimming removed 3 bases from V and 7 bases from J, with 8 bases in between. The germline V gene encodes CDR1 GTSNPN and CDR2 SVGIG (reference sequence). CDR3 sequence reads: CAWSHSYTQYF. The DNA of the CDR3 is TGTGCCTGGAGCCACTCCTATACGCAGTATTTT.

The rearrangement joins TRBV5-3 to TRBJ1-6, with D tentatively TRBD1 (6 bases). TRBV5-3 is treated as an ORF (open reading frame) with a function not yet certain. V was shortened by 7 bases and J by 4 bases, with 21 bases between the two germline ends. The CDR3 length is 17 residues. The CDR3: CARVFPRGRAYNSPLHF. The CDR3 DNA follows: TGTGCCAGAGTTTTCCCCAGGGGCCGTGCGTATAATTCACCCCTCCACTTT.

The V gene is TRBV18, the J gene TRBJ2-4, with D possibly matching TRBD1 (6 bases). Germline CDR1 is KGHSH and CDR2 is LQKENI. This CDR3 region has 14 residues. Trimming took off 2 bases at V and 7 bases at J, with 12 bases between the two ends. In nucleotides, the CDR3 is TGTGCCAGCTCACCAGGCGACAGGTTGAACATTCAGTACTTC. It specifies CASSPGDRLNIQYF. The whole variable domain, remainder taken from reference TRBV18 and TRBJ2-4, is NAGVMQNPRHLVRRRGQEARLRCSPMKGHSHVYWYRQLPEEGLKFMVYLQKENIIDESGMPKERFSAEFPKEGPSILRIQQVVRGDSAAYFCASSPGDRLNIQYFGAGTRLSVL.

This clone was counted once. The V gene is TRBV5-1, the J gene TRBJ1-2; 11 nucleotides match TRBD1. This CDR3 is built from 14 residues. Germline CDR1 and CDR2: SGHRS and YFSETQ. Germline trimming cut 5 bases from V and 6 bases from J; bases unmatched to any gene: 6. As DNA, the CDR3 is TGCGCCAGCAGGACCGGACAGGGGGCGCATGGCTACACCTTC. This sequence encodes CASRTGQGAHGYTF. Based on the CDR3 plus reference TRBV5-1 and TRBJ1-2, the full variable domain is KAGVTQTPRYLIKTRGQQVTLSCSPISGHRSVSWYQQTPGQGLQFLFEYFSETQRNKGNFPGRFSGRQFSNSRSEMNVSTLELGDSALYLCASRTGQGAHGYTFGSGTRLTVV.

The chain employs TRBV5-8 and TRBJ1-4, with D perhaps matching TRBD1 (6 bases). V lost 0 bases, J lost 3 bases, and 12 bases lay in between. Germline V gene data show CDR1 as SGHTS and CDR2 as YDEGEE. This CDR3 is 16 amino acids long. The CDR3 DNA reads TGTGCCAGCAGCTTGGATACAGGGCAGGCTAATGAAAAACTGTTTTTT. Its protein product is CASSLDTGQANEKLFF.

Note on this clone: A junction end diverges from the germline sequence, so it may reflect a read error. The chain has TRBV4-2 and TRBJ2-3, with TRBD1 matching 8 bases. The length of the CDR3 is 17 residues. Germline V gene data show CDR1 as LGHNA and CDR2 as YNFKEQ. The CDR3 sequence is CASSQYDRGASTDTRYF. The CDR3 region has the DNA TGTGCCAGCAGCCAGTACGACAGGGGCGCGAGCACAGATACGCGGTATTTT.

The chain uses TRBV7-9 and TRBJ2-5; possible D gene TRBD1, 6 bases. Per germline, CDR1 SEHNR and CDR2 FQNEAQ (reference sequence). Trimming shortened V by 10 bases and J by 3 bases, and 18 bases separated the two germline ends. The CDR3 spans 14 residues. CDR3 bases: TGTGCCACAGGGGCTCCTAGCCTTGAAGAGACCCAGTACTTC. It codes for CATGAPSLEETQYF. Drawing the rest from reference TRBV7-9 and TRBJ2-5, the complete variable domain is DTGVSQNPRHKITKRGQNVTFRCDPISEHNRLYWYRQTLGQGPEFLTYFQNEAQLEKSRLLSDRFSAERPKGSFSTLEIQRTEQGDSAMYLCATGAPSLEETQYFGPGTRLLVL.

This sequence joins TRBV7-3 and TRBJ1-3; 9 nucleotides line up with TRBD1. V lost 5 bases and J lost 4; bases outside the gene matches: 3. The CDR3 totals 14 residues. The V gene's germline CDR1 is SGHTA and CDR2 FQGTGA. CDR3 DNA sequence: TGTGCCAGCAGCCCAGGACAGGGGGGAAACACCATATATTTT. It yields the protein CASSPGQGGNTIYF.

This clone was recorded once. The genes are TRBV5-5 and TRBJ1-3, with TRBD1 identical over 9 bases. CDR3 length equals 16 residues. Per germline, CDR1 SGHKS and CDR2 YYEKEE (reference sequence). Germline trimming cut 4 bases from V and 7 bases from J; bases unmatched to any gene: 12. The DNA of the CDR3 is TGTGCCAGCAGCGCGTTTATGACAGGGGGATCGAACACCATATATTTT. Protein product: CASSAFMTGGSNTIYF.

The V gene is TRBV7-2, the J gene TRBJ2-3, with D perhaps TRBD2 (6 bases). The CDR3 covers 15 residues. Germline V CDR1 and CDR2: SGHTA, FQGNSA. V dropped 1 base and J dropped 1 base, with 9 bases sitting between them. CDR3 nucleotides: TGTGCCAGCAGCTTAGACCGCGGGGGCACAGATACGCAGTATTTT. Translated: CASSLDRGGTDTQYF.

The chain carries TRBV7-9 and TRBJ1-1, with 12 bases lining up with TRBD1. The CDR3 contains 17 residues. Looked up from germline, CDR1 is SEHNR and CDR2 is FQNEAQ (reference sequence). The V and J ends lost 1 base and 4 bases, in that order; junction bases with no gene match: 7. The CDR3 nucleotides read TGTGCCAGCAGCTTAGGTGGGACAGGGGGCATAGGCACTGAAGCTTTCTTT. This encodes CASSLGGTGGIGTEAFF.

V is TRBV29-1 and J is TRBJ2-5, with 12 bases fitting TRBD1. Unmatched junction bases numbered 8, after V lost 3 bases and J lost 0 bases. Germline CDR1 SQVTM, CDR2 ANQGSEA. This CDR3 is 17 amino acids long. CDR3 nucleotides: TGCAGCGTTGACCGGGGACAGGGGGCGGGAAACCAAGAGACCCAGTACTTC. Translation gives CSVDRGQGAGNQETQYF. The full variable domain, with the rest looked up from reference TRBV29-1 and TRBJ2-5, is SAVISQKPSRDICQRGTSLTIQCQVDSQVTMMFWYRQQPGQSLTLIATANQGSEATYESGFVIDKFPISRPNLTFSTLTVSNMSPEDSSIYLCSVDRGQGAGNQETQYFGPGTRLLVL.

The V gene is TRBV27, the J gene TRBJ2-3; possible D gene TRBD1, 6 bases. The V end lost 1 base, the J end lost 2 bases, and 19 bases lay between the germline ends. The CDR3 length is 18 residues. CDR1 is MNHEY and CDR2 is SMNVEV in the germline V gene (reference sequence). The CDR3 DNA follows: TGTGCCAGCAGTTTATTGGGCCGGGACATGGACCCCACAGATACGCAGTATTTT. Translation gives CASSLLGRDMDPTDTQYF.

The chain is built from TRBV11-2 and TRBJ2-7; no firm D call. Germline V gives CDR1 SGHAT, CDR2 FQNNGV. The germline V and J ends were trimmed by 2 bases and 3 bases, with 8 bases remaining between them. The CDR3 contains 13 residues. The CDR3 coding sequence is TGTGCCAGCAGCTTATCTGCGGACTACGAGCAGTACTTC. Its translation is CASSLSADYEQYF.

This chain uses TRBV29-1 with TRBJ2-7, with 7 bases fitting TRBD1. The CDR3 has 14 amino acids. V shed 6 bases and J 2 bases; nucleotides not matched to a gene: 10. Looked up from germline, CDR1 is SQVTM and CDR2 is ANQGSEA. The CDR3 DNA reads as TGCAGCGTCGGTACCGGGACAGATCCCTACGAGCAGTACTTC. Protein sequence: CSVGTGTDPYEQYF.

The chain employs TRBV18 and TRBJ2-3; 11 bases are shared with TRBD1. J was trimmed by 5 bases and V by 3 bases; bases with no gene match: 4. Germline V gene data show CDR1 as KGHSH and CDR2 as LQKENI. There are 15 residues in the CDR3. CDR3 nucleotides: TGTGCCAGCTCACCCGGGACAGGGGGAATAGATACGCAGTATTTT. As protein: CASSPGTGGIDTQYF. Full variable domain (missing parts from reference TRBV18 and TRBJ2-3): NAGVMQNPRHLVRRRGQEARLRCSPMKGHSHVYWYRQLPEEGLKFMVYLQKENIIDESGMPKERFSAEFPKEGPSILRIQQVVRGDSAAYFCASSPGTGGIDTQYFGPGTRLTVL.

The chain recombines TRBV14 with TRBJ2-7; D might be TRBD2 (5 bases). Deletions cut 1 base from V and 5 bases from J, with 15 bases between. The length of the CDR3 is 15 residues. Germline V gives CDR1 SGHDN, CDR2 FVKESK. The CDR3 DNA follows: TGTGCCAGCAGCCAAGTTGGTGAGGGTCGGGACGAGCAGTACTTC. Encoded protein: CASSQVGEGRDEQYF. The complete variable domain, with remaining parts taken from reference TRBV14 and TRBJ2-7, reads EAGVTQFPSHSVIEKGQTVTLRCDPISGHDNLYWYRRVMGKEIKFLLHFVKESKQDESGMPNNRFLAERTGGTYSTLKVQPAELEDSGVYFCASSQVGEGRDEQYFGPGTRLTVT.

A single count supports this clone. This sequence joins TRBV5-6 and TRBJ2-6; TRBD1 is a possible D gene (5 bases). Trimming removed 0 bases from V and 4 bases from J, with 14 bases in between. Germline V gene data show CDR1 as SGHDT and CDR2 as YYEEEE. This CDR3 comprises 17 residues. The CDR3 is CASSLVAGWTGANVLTF. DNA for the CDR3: TGTGCCAGCAGCTTGGTTGCAGGGTGGACAGGGGCCAACGTCCTGACTTTC.

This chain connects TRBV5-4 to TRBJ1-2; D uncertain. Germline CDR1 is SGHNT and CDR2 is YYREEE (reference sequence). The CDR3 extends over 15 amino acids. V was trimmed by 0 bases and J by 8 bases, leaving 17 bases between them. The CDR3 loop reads CASSLDLYNGEGYTF. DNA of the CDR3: TGTGCCAGCAGCTTGGACCTTTATAACGGGGAAGGCTACACCTTC.

The CDR3 region has the DNA TGTGCCAGCAGCTTGAGCGGGAGGGCGGCAGATACGCAGTATTTT. Its protein product is CASSLSGRAADTQYF. The chain combines TRBV7-3 with TRBJ2-3, with TRBD2 matching over 10 bases. The junction had 4 bases not matched to a gene; V was cut back by 3 bases and J by 4 bases. From germline, CDR1 is SGHTA and CDR2 FQGTGA. The CDR3 totals 15 residues.

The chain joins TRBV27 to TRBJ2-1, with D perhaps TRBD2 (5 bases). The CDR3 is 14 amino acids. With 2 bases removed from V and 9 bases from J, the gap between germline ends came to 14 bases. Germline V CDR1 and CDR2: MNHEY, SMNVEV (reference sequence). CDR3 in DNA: TGTGCCAGCAGTTTAGTAAATCCAGAGGGTGAGCAGTTCTTC. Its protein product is CASSLVNPEGEQFF.